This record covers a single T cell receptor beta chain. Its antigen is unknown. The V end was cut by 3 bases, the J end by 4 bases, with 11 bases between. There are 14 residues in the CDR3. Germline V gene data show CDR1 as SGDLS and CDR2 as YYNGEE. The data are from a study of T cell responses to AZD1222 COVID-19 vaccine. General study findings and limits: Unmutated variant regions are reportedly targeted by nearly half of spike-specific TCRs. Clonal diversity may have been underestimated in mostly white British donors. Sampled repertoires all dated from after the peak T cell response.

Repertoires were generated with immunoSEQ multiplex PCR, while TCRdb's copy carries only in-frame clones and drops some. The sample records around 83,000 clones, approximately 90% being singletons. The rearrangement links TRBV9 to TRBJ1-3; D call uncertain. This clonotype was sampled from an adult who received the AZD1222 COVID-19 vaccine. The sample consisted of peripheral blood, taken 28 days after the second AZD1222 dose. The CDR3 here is CASSAPREGNTIYF. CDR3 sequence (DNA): TGTGCCAGCAGCGCCCCCCGAGAAGGAAACACCATATATTTT.